The 12 T cell receptor beta chains below were found in one sample sequenced in a study of blood T cell repertoires in COVID-19 (dated by TCRdb to 2020 to 2022). Library preparation employed the immunoSEQ multiplex PCR assay. TCRdb limited this immuneACCESS table to in-frame rearrangements with V and J called. A share of clones is missing; checked studies link under half to unresolved V genes, and the rest is unexplained. A total of some 460,000 clones appear in this sample, around nine tenths of them only once. The leading ten clones occupy roughly 2% of the sample. Sequencing input: PBMCs or T cells enriched from blood (not recorded which). These receptors were obtained from a woman aged 18-30 years with acute COVID-19.

V usage is TRBV29-1 and J usage is TRBJ1-1; no clear D. The CDR3 is 12 residues long. Trimming took 5 bases from V and 1 from J, leaving 8 bases between them. From germline, CDR1 is SQVTM and CDR2 ANQGSEA. CDR3 loop: CSVLAANTEAFF. CDR3 nucleotide sequence: TGCAGCGTTCTCGCGGCGAACACTGAAGCTTTCTTT.

The rearrangement joins TRBV10-3 to TRBJ1-2; 9 bases are a match to TRBD1. V shed 0 bases and J 2 bases; nucleotides not matched to a gene: 4. The CDR3 has 16 amino acids. Germline V gene lookup returns CDR1 ENHRY and CDR2 SYGVKD. In nucleotides, the CDR3 is TGTGCCATCAGTGAGTCGGGACAGGGTTTAAACTATGGCTACACCTTC. Translated: CAISESGQGLNYGYTF.

This clone is a singleton in its sample. This chain joins TRBV5-4 and TRBJ2-7; a possible D gene is TRBD2 (6 bases). Germline-derived CDR1 and CDR2 are SGHNT and YYREEE (reference sequence). V was cut by 0 bases and J by 4 bases, with 14 bases left in between. CDR3 length equals 15 residues. The CDR3 DNA follows: TGTGCCAGCAGCTTGGCCGGGGCCGGGGGTTACGAGCAGTACTTC. Protein sequence: CASSLAGAGGYEQYF.

The V call is TRBV9, the J call TRBJ2-3, with a tentative D call TRBD1 (6 bases). The CDR3 totals 13 residues. The V and J ends lost 4 bases and 1 base respectively, with 7 bases between them. The germline CDR1 and CDR2 sequences are SGDLS and YYNGEE. CDR3 loop: CASSRQGTDTQYF. The CDR3 nucleotides are TGTGCCAGCAGCCGACAGGGCACAGATACGCAGTATTTT.

The chain has TRBV13 and TRBJ1-1; weak D call: TRBD1 (6 bases). CDR3 length: 12 amino acids. Per germline, CDR1 PRHDT and CDR2 FYEKMQ (reference sequence). Trimming removed 3 bases from V and 9 bases from J, with 11 bases in between. CDR3 region: CASSFWGGQAFF. In nucleotides, the CDR3 is TGTGCCAGCAGCTTTTGGGGGGGGCAAGCTTTCTTT.

This clone was detected only once. The chain carries TRBV4-1 and TRBJ1-4, with D unclear. CDR1 is MGHRA, CDR2 YSYEKL, per germline. The length of the CDR3 is 13 residues. Trimming took 4 bases from V and 8 from J, leaving 11 bases between them. CDR3 region: CASSLGYGEKLFF. CDR3 sequence (DNA): TGCGCCAGCAGCCTCGGGTATGGAGAAAAACTGTTTTTT.

This rearrangement joins TRBV5-1 to TRBJ2-4; possible D gene TRBD1, 6 bases. The V end was cut by 0 bases, the J end by 2 bases, with 9 bases between. CDR1 is SGHRS, CDR2 YFSETQ, per germline. The CDR3 runs 15 residues. This chain's CDR3 is CASSLADSTKNIQYF. The CDR3 DNA follows: TGCGCCAGCAGCTTGGCGGACAGTACCAAAAACATTCAGTACTTC.

The chain couples TRBV7-8 to TRBJ2-7, with 8 bases lining up with TRBD1. Losses at the gene ends were 5 bases for V and 3 bases for J; bases not matched to a gene: 12. CDR3 size: 16 residues. Germline-derived CDR1 and CDR2 are SGHVS and FQNEAQ. The CDR3 sequence: CASSAHRDRKRYEQYF. CDR3 nucleotide sequence: TGTGCCAGCAGCGCCCACCGGGACAGGAAACGCTACGAGCAGTACTTC. The variable domain in full, completed from reference TRBV7-8 and TRBJ2-7, reads GAGVSQSPRYKVAKRGQDVALRCDPISGHVSLFWYQQALGQGPEFLTYFQNEAQLDKSGLPSDRFFAERPEGSVSTLKIQRTQQEDSAVYLCASSAHRDRKRYEQYFGPGTRLTVT.

This rearrangement joins TRBV28 to TRBJ2-2, with 8 bases lining up with TRBD1. From germline, CDR1 is MDHEN and CDR2 SYDVKM. V shed 7 bases and J 1 base; nucleotides not matched to a gene: 8. This CDR3 is 16 amino acids long. As DNA, the CDR3 is TGTGCCAGCACCGTGGACAGGGACGGGAACACCGGGGAGCTGTTTTTT. Protein product: CASTVDRDGNTGELFF.

This clone was observed a handful of times. The chain has TRBV27 and TRBJ1-2, with 8 bases that match TRBD1. V was clipped by 8 bases and J by 8 bases; unmatched bases: 13. Germline-derived CDR1 and CDR2 are MNHEY and SMNVEV (reference sequence). The CDR3 runs 14 residues. DNA for the CDR3: TGTGCCAGCTCCCCGACAGGGGCCGGGGGAGGCTACACCTTC. Residues: CASSPTGAGGGYTF.

The chain joins TRBV7-9 to TRBJ1-2; the D gene is possibly TRBD1 (6 bases). The CDR3 is 15 amino acids. Germline assignment: CDR1 SEHNR and CDR2 FQNEAQ (reference sequence). Trimming shortened V by 4 bases and J by 5 bases, and 17 bases separated the two germline ends. The CDR3 DNA is TGTGCCAGCAGCTCCCAACACAGGGTCACATATGGCTACACCTTC. Its translation: CASSSQHRVTYGYTF.

V gene TRBV20-1 combines with J gene TRBJ2-1, with unresolved D. Germline CDR1 reads DFQATT; CDR2 reads SNEGSKA (reference sequence). V dropped 1 base and J dropped 9 bases, with 7 bases sitting between them. CDR3 size: 11 residues. CDR3 sequence (DNA): TGCAGTGCTAGAGTATCGCGTGAGCAGTTCTTC. Protein product: CSARVSREQFF.